The 27 T cell receptor beta chains in this list originate from one sample, sequenced in a study of blood T cells in healthy people across ages (dated by TCRdb to between 2014 and 2017). The receptor library was made with 5' RACE. The listed sequencing device is Illumina HiSeq 2500. A second PCR of about 7 to 12 cycles was performed with a sample-barcoded 5' primer and a J-beta primer mix. In TCRdb, the public reads were trimmed at Q25 with fastp and aligned with MiXCR, with productive beta chains retained. Each CDR3 protein appears once, grouped with its most common genes and DNA. The sample table contains 1,500,000 or so distinct CDR3 sequences; only one count was recorded for around 59% of them. The leading ten clones occupy more than 6% of the sample. The sample consisted of blood. These receptors were obtained from a man younger than 30 in good health.

The chain is built from TRBV29-1 and TRBJ1-1; maybe TRBD1 (5 bases). This CDR3 region has 12 residues. Per germline, CDR1 SQVTM and CDR2 ANQGSEA. V was trimmed by 7 bases and J by 6 bases, leaving 15 bases between them. The CDR3 sequence is CSAESWGSEAFF. CDR3 in DNA: TGCAGCGCCGAAAGTTGGGGCTCTGAAGCTTTCTTT.

This clonotype was observed a few times. V gene TRBV6-6 combines with J gene TRBJ1-4; D gene ambiguous. The CDR3 consists of 12 residues. Germline CDR1 is MNHNY and CDR2 is SVGAGI (reference sequence). Trimming removed 2 bases from V and 5 bases from J, with 3 bases in between. The CDR3 region has the DNA TGTGCCAGCAGTTACAACAATGAAAAACTGTTTTTT. Translated: CASSYNNEKLFF.

This sequence joins TRBV5-1 and TRBJ2-7; D might be TRBD2 (5 bases). The V end lost 5 bases, the J end lost 0 bases, and 9 bases lay between the germline ends. Germline V CDR1 and CDR2: SGHRS, YFSETQ. CDR3 length: 13 amino acids. Written as DNA, the CDR3 is TGCGCCAGCAGACGGGAAACCTCCTACGAGCAGTACTTC. Translating gives CASRRETSYEQYF.

The CDR3 protein is CASSQGRSGNQPQHF. CDR3 coding DNA: TGCGCCAGCAGCCAAGGGAGGTCTGGGAATCAGCCCCAGCATTTT. The chain recombines TRBV4-1 with TRBJ1-5; D is unresolved. Deletions cut 1 base from V and 4 bases from J, with 11 bases between. The germline CDR1 and CDR2 sequences are MGHRA and YSYEKL. This CDR3 spans 15 amino acids.

The DNA for the CDR3 is TGTGCCAGCAGCCCCCCGGGACAGGGGGAAGATACGCAGTATTTT. This sequence encodes CASSPPGQGEDTQYF. The V call is TRBV4-2, the J call TRBJ2-3, with TRBD1 matching over 11 bases. This CDR3 is built from 15 residues. The germline CDR1 and CDR2 sequences are LGHNA and YNFKEQ. V lost 4 bases to trimming and J lost 5 bases; unmatched junction nucleotides: 5.

This clonotype was found a few times. V is TRBV12-3 or TRBV12-4 and J is TRBJ2-3; 8 nucleotides align to TRBD2. The CDR3 has 15 residues. V dropped 5 bases and J dropped 4; count of bases not matched to a gene: 8. CDR3 sequence reads: CASSRAGVGSDTQYF. CDR3 nucleotides: TGTGCCAGCAGTAGAGCGGGAGTCGGGTCAGATACGCAGTATTTT.

V gene TRBV5-1 combines with J gene TRBJ2-7, with 7 bases lining up with TRBD2. Germline V CDR1 and CDR2: SGHRS, YFSETQ. V trimming: 5 bases; J trimming: 5 bases; junction bases outside the gene matches: 4. This CDR3 is 12 amino acids long. Written as DNA, the CDR3 is TGCGCCAGCAGGGGAGGGTTCCACGAGCAGTACTTC. It encodes CASRGGFHEQYF.

This clonotype occurred many times. The chain combines TRBV12-3 or TRBV12-4 with TRBJ1-2; 7 bases map to TRBD1. The CDR3 runs 13 residues. Trimming took 5 bases from V and 2 from J; bases not matched to a gene: 2. The chain's CDR3 is CASSLTGNYGYTF. CDR3 DNA: TGTGCCAGCAGTCTGACAGGGAACTATGGCTACACCTTC.

The CDR3 region is CASSSSSGGLHNTGELFF. The CDR3 coding sequence is TGTGCCAGCAGTTCCTCTAGCGGGGGTCTTCATAACACCGGGGAGCTGTTTTTT. The chain joins TRBV12-3 or TRBV12-4 to TRBJ2-2; TRBD2 matches at 10 bases. The CDR3 is 18 amino acids. The J segment lost 2 bases and the V segment lost 4 bases, leaving 10 bases of the junction unmatched.

V is TRBV5-1 and J is TRBJ2-1; the D is unclear. Trimming removed 3 bases from V and 6 bases from J, with 7 bases in between. Germline V gene data show CDR1 as SGHRS and CDR2 as YFSETQ. This CDR3 is 12 amino acids long. The CDR3 region has the DNA TGCGCCAGCAGCTGGACCTTCAATGAGCAGTTCTTC. Residues: CASSWTFNEQFF. Supplemented by reference TRBV5-1 and TRBJ2-1, the full variable domain reads KAGVTQTPRYLIKTRGQQVTLSCSPISGHRSVSWYQQTPGQGLQFLFEYFSETQRNKGNFPGRFSGRQFSNSRSEMNVSTLELGDSALYLCASSWTFNEQFFGPGTRLTVL.

This clonotype was counted only a few times. V is TRBV29-1 and J is TRBJ2-2; possibly TRBD1 for D (6 bases). CDR1 and CDR2 (germline): SQVTM, ANQGSEA. V was clipped by 3 bases and J by 3 bases, with 8 bases between them. CDR3 length equals 13 residues. CDR3 nucleotide sequence: TGCAGCGTTGAGGACAGATACACCGGGGAGCTGTTTTTT. Its translation: CSVEDRYTGELFF.

This clonotype showed up just a few times. The gene calls are TRBV29-1 and TRBJ2-3; 13 bases are shared with TRBD2. Germline lookup yields CDR1 SQVTM and CDR2 ANQGSEA. The CDR3 is 14 residues long. The V segment lost 4 bases and the J segment 3 bases; nucleotides outside the gene matches: 1. The CDR3 loop reads CSVVTSGGTDTQYF. The DNA for the CDR3 is TGCAGCGTTGTGACTAGCGGGGGGACAGATACGCAGTATTTT.

The chain recombines TRBV15 with TRBJ1-6; 7 bases line up with TRBD1. This CDR3 has 15 amino acids. The ends lost 5 bases at V and 8 bases at J; junction bases unmatched: 9. Germline CDR1 reads LNHNV; CDR2 reads YYDKDF (reference sequence). Here the CDR3 reads CATSLTRQGYSPLHF. The CDR3 DNA follows: TGTGCCACCAGCCTGACGAGACAGGGTTATTCACCCCTCCACTTT.

The chain couples TRBV15 to TRBJ2-2; D gene uncertain. From germline, CDR1 is LNHNV and CDR2 YYDKDF (reference sequence). Trimming stripped 0 bases from V and 11 bases from J, with 13 bases between. The CDR3 runs to 14 residues. The CDR3 DNA reads as TGTGCCACCAGCAGAGATTTCGCCTCCCACGAGCTGTTTTTT. Translation: CATSRDFASHELFF. Variable domain in full (rest from reference TRBV15 and TRBJ2-2): DAMVIQNPRYQVTQFGKPVTLSCSQTLNHNVMYWYQQKSSQAPKLLFHYYDKDFNNEADTPDNFQSRRPNTSFCFLDIRSPGLGDTAMYLCATSRDFASHELFFGEGSRLTVL.

This clonotype was found once. This rearrangement joins TRBV2 to TRBJ2-7; D is unclear. The assigned J gene may be wrong: the sequence end matches TRBJ2-5 better. The CDR3 spans 13 residues. Germline lookup yields CDR1 SNHLY and CDR2 FYNNEI. CDR3 sequence reads: CASSVGSLETQYF. As DNA, the CDR3 is TGTGCCAGCAGTGTTGGAAGTCTGGAGACCCAGTACTTC.

The chain recombines TRBV21-1 with TRBJ2-3; the table assigns TRBD2, which was not confirmed against the DNA. TRBV21-1 is flagged as a pseudogene. The CDR3 extends over 15 amino acids. The chain's CDR3 is CASSKERRPADTQYF. In DNA, the CDR3 is TGTGCCAGCAGCAAAGAGAGGAGGCCCGCAGATACGCAGTATTTT.

On this clonotype: The junction differs from germline at one of its ends, possibly a read error. This rearrangement joins TRBV9 to TRBJ2-2, with D perhaps being TRBD1 or TRBD2 (5 bases each). The CDR3 totals 13 residues. Germline lookup yields CDR1 SGDLS and CDR2 YYNGEE. For the CDR3, the DNA is TGTGCCAGTAGCGCCAGGGACCGCGGGGAGCTGTTTTTT. It encodes CASSARDRGELFF.

This rearrangement joins TRBV6-5 to TRBJ2-2, with D uncertain. The germline V and J ends were trimmed by 8 bases and 3 bases, with 10 bases remaining between them. CDR1 is MNHEY, CDR2 SVGAGI, per germline. This CDR3 has 13 residues. The CDR3 spells CASVRADTGELFF. The DNA for the CDR3 is TGTGCCAGCGTCCGCGCTGACACCGGGGAGCTGTTTTTT.

This sequence joins TRBV4-1 and TRBJ2-2, with D hard to call. Germline CDR1 is MGHRA and CDR2 is YSYEKL. Deletions cut 0 bases from V and 7 bases from J, with 9 bases between. This CDR3 is 14 amino acids long. CDR3 sequence (DNA): TGCGCCAGCAGCCAAGAGTTCGGAGTCGGGGAGCTGTTTTTT. It encodes CASSQEFGVGELFF.

The V and J genes are TRBV20-1 and TRBJ2-7, with 8 bases that match TRBD2. The CDR3 contains 13 residues. V shed 6 bases and J 1 base; nucleotides not matched to a gene: 5. The V gene's germline CDR1 is DFQATT and CDR2 SNEGSKA (reference sequence). The DNA of the CDR3 is TGCAGTGCAGTTGGACTAGCTTCCTACGAGCAGTACTTC. This encodes CSAVGLASYEQYF.

This clonotype was picked up a small number of times. The genes are TRBV6-5 and TRBJ2-1; 7 bases fit TRBD1. V shed 6 bases and J 2 bases; nucleotides not matched to a gene: 7. Germline values: CDR1 MNHEY, CDR2 SVGAGI. The CDR3 sequence is 15 residues long. CDR3 nucleotide sequence: TGTGCCAGCAGACCCCGACAGGGCCCCTACAATGAGCAGTTCTTC. Protein product: CASRPRQGPYNEQFF.

There are many counts of this clonotype. One junction end does not reproduce the germline sequence, and a read error may be involved. The V call is TRBV4-3, the J call TRBJ1-6, with TRBD1 matching 10 bases. The CDR3 runs 14 residues. Germline-derived CDR1 and CDR2 are LGHNA and YSLEER. This CDR3 is CASSRDRGNSPLHF. CDR3 bases: TGTGCCAGCAGCCGGGACAGGGGCAATTCACCCCTCCACTTT.

The rearrangement joins TRBV24-1 to TRBJ2-3; D is perhaps TRBD2 (5 bases). The germline V and J ends were trimmed by 5 bases and 3 bases, with 17 bases remaining between them. This CDR3 spans 16 amino acids. Germline-derived CDR1 and CDR2 are KGHDR and SFDVKD. CDR3 in amino acids: CATSASLEGGTDTQYF. CDR3 nucleotide sequence: TGTGCCACCAGTGCCTCCCTTGAGGGCGGGACAGATACGCAGTATTTT.

This chain joins TRBV6-2 or TRBV6-3 and TRBJ2-1, with D perhaps TRBD2 (6 bases). Per germline, CDR1 MNHEY and CDR2 SVGEGT. V lost 6 bases, J lost 8 bases, and 23 bases lay in between. The CDR3 is 16 residues long. The CDR3 reads CASSRPLAGPPDEQFF. In nucleotides, the CDR3 is TGTGCCAGCAGCCGACCACTAGCCGGCCCACCTGATGAGCAGTTCTTC.

The V gene is TRBV29-1, the J gene TRBJ2-3; D may be TRBD2 (6 bases). Per germline, CDR1 SQVTM and CDR2 ANQGSEA. V gave up 5 bases and J gave up 2 bases, with 17 bases separating them. The CDR3 contains 15 residues. As DNA, the CDR3 is TGCAGCGTTAATGGGGGGAGCTTCTCCACAGATACGCAGTATTTT. It encodes CSVNGGSFSTDTQYF.

The chain recombines TRBV7-2 with TRBJ2-1; D is uncertain. V lost 6 bases, J lost 0 bases, and 9 bases lay in between. CDR3 length: 14 residues. Germline lookup yields CDR1 SGHTA and CDR2 FQGNSA. CDR3 bases: TGTGCCAGCAGTGTCTTAGGCTCCTACAATGAGCAGTTCTTC. Residues: CASSVLGSYNEQFF.

The chain couples TRBV7-9 to TRBJ1-2; 8 positions agree with TRBD1. The CDR3 contains 13 residues. Germline-derived CDR1 and CDR2 are SEHNR and FQNEAQ (reference sequence). V dropped 5 bases and J dropped 6; count of bases not matched to a gene: 5. Written as DNA, the CDR3 is TGTGCCAGCAGCGAGACAGGGGCAGATGGCTACACCTTC. Protein sequence: CASSETGADGYTF. Full variable domain (rest looked up from reference TRBV7-9 and TRBJ1-2): DTGVSQNPRHKITKRGQNVTFRCDPISEHNRLYWYRQTLGQGPEFLTYFQNEAQLEKSRLLSDRFSAERPKGSFSTLEIQRTEQGDSAMYLCASSETGADGYTFGSGTRLTVV.